The 18 T cell receptor beta chains below were found in one sample sequenced in a study of long-term antiretroviral therapy in people with HIV. They ran version v3.0 of the immunoSEQ assay at survey level. Sequenced by immunoSEQ multiplex PCR; TCRdb stores in-frame clones only, minus some. Here the sample spans some 25,000 clones, 65% to 85% being singletons. The source material was unsorted PBMCs, sampled 3 years after starting antiretroviral therapy. These receptors originate from a man aged 18 to 29 with HIV.

The V and J genes are TRBV6-6 and TRBJ2-5, with 7 bases matching TRBD2. This CDR3 comprises 11 residues. V shed 5 bases and J 7 bases; nucleotides not matched to a gene: 1. CDR1 and CDR2 from the germline V gene are MNHNY and SVGAGI (reference sequence). CDR3 residues: CASSPGGTQYF. The CDR3 DNA follows: TGTGCCAGCAGTCCGGGGGGGACCCAGTACTTC.

The chain has TRBV5-1 and TRBJ2-1; TRBD2 is a possible D gene (6 bases). CDR3 length equals 15 residues. The germline CDR1 and CDR2 sequences are SGHRS and YFSETQ. The germline V and J ends were trimmed by 0 bases and 3 bases, with 10 bases remaining between them. The CDR3 sequence is CASSLGDFYYNEQFF. DNA for the CDR3: TGCGCCAGCAGCTTGGGGGACTTTTACTACAATGAGCAGTTCTTC.

This chain joins TRBV5-4 and TRBJ2-1; D unclear. The germline V gene has CDR1 SGHNT and CDR2 YYREEE (reference sequence). Trimming took 4 bases from V and 3 from J, leaving 11 bases between them. The CDR3 runs 14 residues. Written as DNA, the CDR3 is TGTGCCAGCAGCCCCACGACCCGCTACAATGAGCAGTTCTTC. It encodes CASSPTTRYNEQFF.

A few counts support this clone. The rearrangement uses TRBV6-6 and TRBJ1-5; TRBD1 might be the D (5 bases). This CDR3 has 14 residues. Germline V CDR1 and CDR2: MNHNY, SVGAGI (reference sequence). Deletions cut 7 bases from V and 2 bases from J, with 12 bases between. The CDR3 bases are TGTGCCAGCAAGGAAAGGGGTGGCAATCAGCCCCAGCATTTT. This translates into CASKERGGNQPQHF.

The chain recombines TRBV28 with TRBJ1-5; tentatively, D is TRBD1 (6 bases). The CDR3 has 16 amino acids. Germline loops: CDR1 MDHEN, CDR2 SYDVKM. The ends were cut back, 6 bases at V and 0 bases at J, with 15 bases in the middle. Here the CDR3 reads CASRPLGGGSNQPQHF. DNA of the CDR3: TGTGCCAGCAGGCCGTTAGGGGGTGGTAGCAATCAGCCCCAGCATTTT.

This clone was seen a single time. The rearrangement uses TRBV2 and TRBJ1-4; possibly TRBD1 for D (5 bases). CDR3 length: 12 amino acids. The V end lost 3 bases, the J end lost 11 bases, and 10 bases lay between the germline ends. CDR1 and CDR2 from the germline V gene are SNHLY and FYNNEI. The CDR3 nucleotides read TGTGCCAGCAGTGACAGGGTACGGAAACTGTTTTTT. This gives the protein CASSDRVRKLFF.

This chain joins TRBV5-1 and TRBJ1-2; 12 positions match TRBD1. Trimming removed 4 bases from V and 2 bases from J; junction bases left unmatched: 3. The CDR3 has 15 residues. Germline V lookup: CDR1 SGHRS, CDR2 YFSETQ. CDR3 amino acids: CASSPGQGANYGYTF. CDR3 sequence (DNA): TGCGCCAGCAGCCCGGGACAGGGGGCCAACTATGGCTACACCTTC.

J is TRBJ2-7 and V is TRBV27, with 7 bases matching TRBD2. Germline CDR1 and CDR2: MNHEY and SMNVEV (reference sequence). Trimming cost V 3 bases and J 2 bases; bases outside gene matches: 4. This CDR3 has 14 residues. CDR3 region: CASSFRDYPYEQYF. CDR3 in DNA: TGTGCCAGCAGTTTCCGGGACTACCCCTACGAGCAGTACTTC.

This rearrangement joins TRBV2 to TRBJ2-1; TRBD1 matches at 11 bases. CDR1 is SNHLY and CDR2 is FYNNEI in the germline V gene. The CDR3 consists of 17 residues. Germline trimming cut 0 bases from V and 9 bases from J; bases unmatched to any gene: 10. CDR3 DNA sequence: TGTGCCAGCAGTGAAGCATTTGGGACAGGGGGTAGGGGTGAGCAGTTCTTC. The encoded protein is CASSEAFGTGGRGEQFF.

This chain connects TRBV6-6 to TRBJ1-6, with D unresolved. V dropped 6 bases and J dropped 7 bases, with 10 bases sitting between them. Germline V lookup: CDR1 MNHNY, CDR2 SVGAGI (reference sequence). The CDR3 is made up of 13 amino acids. The CDR3 here is CASRRNLNSPLHF. DNA for the CDR3: TGTGCCAGCAGACGGAATTTAAATTCACCCCTCCACTTT.

The rearrangement joins TRBV5-1 to TRBJ2-3; possible D gene TRBD2, 6 bases. This CDR3 spans 16 amino acids. Trimming stripped 1 base from V and 3 bases from J, with 15 bases between. Germline CDR1 and CDR2: SGHRS and YFSETQ. CDR3 bases: TGCGCCAGCAGCTTGAGGGTGGGTGGAGGGACAGATACGCAGTATTTT. Translating it yields CASSLRVGGGTDTQYF.

V usage is TRBV6-1 and J usage is TRBJ1-5; TRBD1 is a possible D gene (6 bases). CDR3 length: 14 residues. CDR1 is MNHNS and CDR2 is SASEGT in the germline V gene. V was pared by 6 bases and J by 2 bases, with 11 bases between. CDR3 sequence (DNA): TGTGCCAGCAGGCAGGGGAATGGCAATCAGCCCCAGCATTTT. Residues: CASRQGNGNQPQHF.

The chain recombines TRBV2 with TRBJ2-7; weak D call: TRBD2 (5 bases). In germline, CDR1 is SNHLY, CDR2 FYNNEI. This CDR3 contains 14 residues. V lost 7 bases, J lost 3 bases, and 16 bases lay in between. The CDR3 region has the DNA TGTGCCAGCAACCCCCCGTTCCGGGGCTACGAGCAGTACGTC. Amino acid sequence: CASNPPFRGYEQYV.

V gene TRBV5-1 combines with J gene TRBJ2-5, with a possible D match to TRBD2 (6 bases). Deletions cut 4 bases from V and 5 bases from J, with 15 bases between. CDR1 and CDR2 (germline): SGHRS, YFSETQ. CDR3 length: 14 amino acids. CDR3 nucleotides: TGCGCCAGCAGCCGTCCGACTAGTGGGGAGACCCAGTACTTC. This codes for CASSRPTSGETQYF. Filled out from reference TRBV5-1 and TRBJ2-5, the complete variable domain reads KAGVTQTPRYLIKTRGQQVTLSCSPISGHRSVSWYQQTPGQGLQFLFEYFSETQRNKGNFPGRFSGRQFSNSRSEMNVSTLELGDSALYLCASSRPTSGETQYFGPGTRLLVL.

V and J are TRBV5-1 and TRBJ2-1; 8 nucleotides align to TRBD1. The CDR3 sequence is 14 residues long. Per germline, CDR1 SGHRS and CDR2 YFSETQ. V was pared by 4 bases and J by 3 bases, with 3 bases of the junction left unmatched. CDR3 nucleotide sequence: TGCGCCAGCAGCCCAGGACAGGGCTACAATGAGCAGTTCTTC. It encodes CASSPGQGYNEQFF.

The genes are TRBV18 and TRBJ1-5, with D tentatively TRBD1 (5 bases). CDR1 is KGHSH, CDR2 LQKENI, per germline. The CDR3 contains 14 residues. The germline V and J ends were trimmed by 3 bases and 4 bases, with 10 bases remaining between them. In nucleotides, the CDR3 is TGTGCCAGCTCACCCGAGACAGATAATCAGCCCCAGCATTTT. Its protein is CASSPETDNQPQHF.

The chain employs TRBV5-6 and TRBJ2-7, with 7 bases identical to TRBD1. The junction had 11 bases not matched to a gene; V was cut back by 1 base and J by 4 bases. The CDR3 totals 16 residues. Germline V gene sequence: CDR1 SGHDT, CDR2 YYEEEE. The CDR3 DNA reads as TGTGCCAGCAGCTTGATAGGGGACAGACTCACTTACGAGCAGTACGTC. It specifies CASSLIGDRLTYEQYV.

The chain employs TRBV2 and TRBJ1-1, with TRBD1 as a possible D gene (6 bases). Trimming removed 5 bases at V and 4 bases at J, with 14 bases between. CDR3 length: 14 residues. Germline values: CDR1 SNHLY, CDR2 FYNNEI. CDR3 sequence reads: CASSNHRDVTEAFF. CDR3 sequence (DNA): TGTGCCAGCAGTAACCACAGGGATGTCACTGAAGCTTTCTTT.